The 15 T cell receptor beta chains below were found in one sample sequenced in a study of cytomegalovirus exposure and HLA in healthy donors (dated by TCRdb to 2017 to 2019). Libraries were built with the immunoSEQ multiplex PCR assay. A mixture of 60 forward primers for TCR Vbeta segments and 13 reverse primers for TCR Jbeta segments was used in the multiplex PCR. Entries here come from immuneACCESS through TCRdb and include only in-frame sequences with V and J called. Some clones fail to appear in such tables; in the studies checked, an unresolved V gene covers under half of the shortfall, and the cause of the remainder is unknown. The sample table holds over 90,000 clones, of which more than 65% were seen once. The top ten clones comprise around 10% of the sample. Sequencing was carried out using PBMCs. These receptors all stem from a woman aged 18-29 years in good health and CMV-seropositive.

There are a few counts of this clone. The genes are TRBV5-6 and TRBJ2-5; 8 bases agree with TRBD1. The germline V gene encodes CDR1 SGHDT and CDR2 YYEEEE. The length of the CDR3 is 13 residues. V gave up 6 bases and J gave up 5 bases; unmatched junction bases: 6. The CDR3 loop is CASNPTGDETQYF. The CDR3, as DNA: TGTGCCAGCAACCCGACAGGGGACGAGACCCAGTACTTC.

A single count supports this clone. The chain uses TRBV18 and TRBJ2-4, with D possibly TRBD1 on 5 matching bases. In germline, CDR1 is KGHSH, CDR2 LQKENI. This CDR3 has 12 residues. Trimming left V 9 bases short and J 5 bases short, with 11 bases between. Here the CDR3 reads CASEQGENIQYF. DNA of the CDR3: TGTGCCAGTGAGCAGGGTGAAAACATTCAGTACTTC.

This chain uses TRBV7-2 with TRBJ2-1; no firm D call. The germline CDR1 and CDR2 sequences are SGHTA and FQGNSA. The germline V and J ends were trimmed by 0 bases and 0 bases, with 6 bases remaining between them. This CDR3 contains 15 residues. The CDR3 region has the DNA TGTGCCAGCAGCTTAGCGGCTAGCTCCTACAATGAGCAGTTCTTC. Translating it yields CASSLAASSYNEQFF.

The chain employs TRBV2 and TRBJ1-3; weak D call: TRBD1 (6 bases). The CDR3 runs to 14 residues. CDR1 and CDR2 from the germline V gene are SNHLY and FYNNEI. Deletions cut 8 bases from V and 3 bases from J, with 14 bases between. The CDR3: CASGGGHGGNTIYF. The CDR3, as DNA: TGTGCCAGCGGGGGGGGACACGGTGGAAACACCATATATTTT. Variable domain in full (rest from reference TRBV2 and TRBJ1-3): EPEVTQTPSHQVTQMGQEVILRCVPISNHLYFYWYRQILGQKVEFLVSFYNNEISEKSEIFDDQFSVERPDGSNFTLKIRSTKLEDSAMYFCASGGGHGGNTIYFGEGSWLTVV.

The V gene is TRBV2, the J gene TRBJ2-3; tentative D call: TRBD2 (7 bases). Germline lookup yields CDR1 SNHLY and CDR2 FYNNEI. V lost 6 bases to trimming and J lost 8 bases, with 24 bases between them. This CDR3 has 16 amino acids. CDR3 sequence reads: CASSPGGGGGRGTQYF. Here the CDR3 DNA reads TGTGCCAGCAGCCCCGGGGGAGGGGGAGGGCGAGGTACGCAGTATTTT.

The chain combines TRBV5-6 with TRBJ2-1, with 7 positions matching TRBD2. The trim removed 5 bases at V and 4 bases at J, leaving 12 bases unmatched. The CDR3 is made up of 16 amino acids. Germline V gene sequence: CDR1 SGHDT, CDR2 YYEEEE. CDR3 sequence reads: CASRFTSAGRYNEQFF. CDR3 nucleotide sequence: TGTGCCAGCAGATTCACTAGCGCCGGTAGGTACAATGAGCAGTTCTTC.

This chain joins TRBV6-5 and TRBJ1-2; D is possibly TRBD1 (6 bases). The germline CDR1 and CDR2 sequences are MNHEY and SVGAGI. Trimming pared 2 bases from V and 7 bases from J, leaving 17 bases between. CDR3 length equals 15 residues. CDR3 DNA sequence: TGTGCCAGCAGTTACGAAACAGGGTTGGCAGGTGGCTACACCTTC. Translation gives CASSYETGLAGGYTF.

The chain is built from TRBV5-1 and TRBJ2-2; D unclear. CDR3 length equals 13 residues. Between the trimmed V and J ends, which lost 1 base and 1 base, there was a span of 2 bases. Germline V gene sequence: CDR1 SGHRS, CDR2 YFSETQ. The CDR3: CASSLQNTGELFF. DNA of the CDR3: TGCGCCAGCAGCTTGCAGAACACCGGGGAGCTGTTTTTT.

This clone appeared once. This rearrangement joins TRBV2 to TRBJ2-7; the D gene is possibly TRBD1 (6 bases). The CDR3 has 13 residues. In germline, CDR1 is SNHLY, CDR2 FYNNEI. Trimming stripped 10 bases from V and 2 bases from J, with 15 bases between. The CDR3 sequence is CATTGLGAYEQYF. The CDR3 nucleotides read TGTGCCACCACAGGGCTTGGAGCCTACGAGCAGTACTTC.

CDR3 protein: CASSTQRENTYEQYF. As DNA, the CDR3 is TGTGCCAGCAGCACCCAGCGGGAGAATACCTACGAGCAGTACTTC. The chain uses TRBV7-9 and TRBJ2-7; 8 bases line up with TRBD2. This CDR3 is built from 15 residues. The germline V gene encodes CDR1 SEHNR and CDR2 FQNEAQ (reference sequence). The J segment lost 2 bases and the V segment lost 5 bases, leaving 8 bases of the junction unmatched.

V is TRBV2 and J is TRBJ1-2; 7 bases match TRBD1. J gave up 3 bases and V 2 bases, and 6 bases lay outside the gene matches. The CDR3 has 15 residues. Per germline, CDR1 SNHLY and CDR2 FYNNEI. CDR3 coding DNA: TGTGCCAGCAGTGAATTGGGACAGACATACTATGGCTACACCTTC. Translated, it gives CASSELGQTYYGYTF.

This chain links TRBV19 with TRBJ1-1; 9 nucleotides line up with TRBD1. The CDR3 spans 15 residues. Germline trimming cut 6 bases from V and 5 bases from J; bases unmatched to any gene: 10. Looked up from germline, CDR1 is LNHDA and CDR2 is SQIVND (reference sequence). CDR3 DNA sequence: TGTGCCAGTAGCCTATTGACAGGGGGGAGGACTGAAGCTTTCTTT. Amino acid sequence: CASSLLTGGRTEAFF.

The chain carries TRBV7-6 and TRBJ2-2; 11 bases agree with TRBD2. V gave up 5 bases and J gave up 0 bases; unmatched junction bases: 5. This CDR3 region has 17 residues. Germline-derived CDR1 and CDR2 are SGHVS and FNYEAQ. The CDR3 nucleotides are TGTGCCAGCAGCCGATATAGCGGGAGGGCGAACACCGGGGAGCTGTTTTTT. Its translation: CASSRYSGRANTGELFF.

V gene TRBV9 combines with J gene TRBJ2-5, with D unclear. The CDR3 covers 13 residues. Looked up from germline, CDR1 is SGDLS and CDR2 is YYNGEE. Trimming cost V 0 bases and J 5 bases, with 8 bases left between them. In DNA form, the CDR3 reads TGTGCCAGCAGCGTAGTCCACGGGGAGACCCAGTACTTC. It yields the protein CASSVVHGETQYF.

The chain is built from TRBV6-1 and TRBJ1-2; 7 bases map to TRBD1. The CDR3 is made up of 15 amino acids. V was pared by 7 bases and J by 3 bases, with 11 bases of the junction left unmatched. Per the germline V gene, CDR1 is MNHNS and CDR2 is SASEGT. The CDR3 DNA is TGTGCCAGCACCTGGCCGGGGACAGTTCACTATGGCTACACCTTC. It translates to CASTWPGTVHYGYTF.